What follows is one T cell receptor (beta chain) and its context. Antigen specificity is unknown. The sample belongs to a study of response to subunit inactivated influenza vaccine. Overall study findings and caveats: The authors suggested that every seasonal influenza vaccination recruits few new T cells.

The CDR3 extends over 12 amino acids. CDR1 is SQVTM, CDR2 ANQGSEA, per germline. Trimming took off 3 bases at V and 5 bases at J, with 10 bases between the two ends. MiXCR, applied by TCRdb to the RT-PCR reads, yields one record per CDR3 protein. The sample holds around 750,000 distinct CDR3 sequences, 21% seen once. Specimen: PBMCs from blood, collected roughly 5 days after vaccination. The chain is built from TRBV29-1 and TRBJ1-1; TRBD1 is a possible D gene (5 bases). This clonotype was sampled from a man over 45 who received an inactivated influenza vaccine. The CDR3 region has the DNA TGCAGCGTTGATGCCAGGGAGACTGAAGCTTTCTTT. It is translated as CSVDARETEAFF.